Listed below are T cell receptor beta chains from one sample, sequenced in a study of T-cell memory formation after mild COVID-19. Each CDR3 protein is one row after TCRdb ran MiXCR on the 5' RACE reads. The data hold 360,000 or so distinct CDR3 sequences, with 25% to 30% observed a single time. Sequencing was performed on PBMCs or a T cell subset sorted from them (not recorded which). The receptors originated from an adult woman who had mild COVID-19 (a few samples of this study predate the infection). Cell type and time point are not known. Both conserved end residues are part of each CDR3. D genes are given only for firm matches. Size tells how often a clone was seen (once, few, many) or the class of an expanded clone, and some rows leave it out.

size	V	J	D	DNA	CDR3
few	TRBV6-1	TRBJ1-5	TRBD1	TGTGCCAGCAGAAAGGGGGCCAAGCAGCCCCAGCATTTT	CASRKGAKQPQHF
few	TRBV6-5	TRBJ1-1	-	TGTGCCAGCAGTTTTACCCTTATTGGACACACGGAGACTGAAGCTTTCTTT	CASSFTLIGHTETEAFF
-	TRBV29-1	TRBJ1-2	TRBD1	TGCAGCGTCGATGACAGGGTCTATGGCTACACCTTC	CSVDDRVYGYTF
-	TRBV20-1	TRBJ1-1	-	TGCAGTGCTAAGGTCCCCGCGACACAAGCTTTT	CSAKVPATQAF
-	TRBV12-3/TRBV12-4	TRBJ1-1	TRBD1	TGTGCCAGCAGCCCGGGACAGAGCTACACTGAAGCTTTCTTT	CASSPGQSYTEAFF
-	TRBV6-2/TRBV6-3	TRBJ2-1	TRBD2	TGTGCCAGCAGTTACTCGATGGGACTAGCGGGATCCAATGAGCAGTTCTTC	CASSYSMGLAGSNEQFF
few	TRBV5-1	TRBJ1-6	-	TGCGCCAGCAGCTTGGCCCTAAATTCACCCCTCCACTTT	CASSLALNSPLHF
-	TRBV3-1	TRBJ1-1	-	TGTGCCAGCAGCCCACAGGGACTGAACACTGAAGCTTTCTTT	CASSPQGLNTEAFF
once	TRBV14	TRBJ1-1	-	TGTGCCAGCAGCCAAGAGGTGTGGGGGAACCCTGAAGCTTTCTTT	CASSQEVWGNPEAFF
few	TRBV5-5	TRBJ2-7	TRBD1	TGTGCCAGCTGGGACAGGACAGCCTACGAGCAGTACTTC	CASWDRTAYEQYF
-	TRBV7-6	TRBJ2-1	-	TGTGCCAGCAGCTTAGCTGGATCCCGTAAGCAGTTCTTC	CASSLAGSRKQFF
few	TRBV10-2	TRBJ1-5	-	TGCGCCAGCAGTGAGTCGCTGTTGCACATTAATCAGCCCCAGCATTTT	CASSESLLHINQPQHF
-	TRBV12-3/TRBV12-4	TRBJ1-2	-	TGTGCCAGCAGTTCGCCACCCAATCTTGGCTATGGCTACACCTTC	CASSSPPNLGYGYTF
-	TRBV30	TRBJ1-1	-	TGTGCCTGGAGCCGACGGCGGGGGACTGAAGCTTTCTTT	CAWSRRRGTEAFF
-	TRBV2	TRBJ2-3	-	TGTGCCAGCAGTCCCAAGGCAGATACGCAGTATTTT	CASSPKADTQYF
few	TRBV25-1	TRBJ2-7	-	TGTGCCAGCAGTCCCATGCCCCGGGGGAAGCGCCCCGAGCAGTACTTC	CASSPMPRGKRPEQYF
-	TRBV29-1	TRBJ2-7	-	TGCAGCGGTCTGACCCTGAGGGACGAGCAGTACTTC	CSGLTLRDEQYF
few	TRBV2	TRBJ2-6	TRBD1	TGTGCCAGCAGTGGGGGACAGAACGGGGCCAACGTCCTGACTTTC	CASSGGQNGANVLTF
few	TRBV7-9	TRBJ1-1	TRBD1	TGTGCCAGCAGCCTCGCAGGGGGCGCCGGCACTGAAGCTTTCTTT	CASSLAGGAGTEAFF
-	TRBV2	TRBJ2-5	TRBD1	TGTGCCAGCAGTGCCCGAATGGGACAGCAAGAGACCCAGTACTTC	CASSARMGQQETQYF
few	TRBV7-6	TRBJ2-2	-	TGTGCCAGCAGCCCCCCGCAGTACGCCGGGGAGCTGTTTTTT	CASSPPQYAGELFF
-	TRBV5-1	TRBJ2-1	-	TGCGCCAGCAGCTTGTATTTGTCAGGGGGGAATGAGCAGTTCTTC	CASSLYLSGGNEQFF
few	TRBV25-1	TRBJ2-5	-	TGTGCCAGCAGTGAATCCCTGGGCGGGGGCGAAGAGACCCAGTACTTC	CASSESLGGGEETQYF
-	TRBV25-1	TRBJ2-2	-	TGTGCCAGCAGTGATTCCCTCGTCGGGGAGCTGTTTTTT	CASSDSLVGELFF
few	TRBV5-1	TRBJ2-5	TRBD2	TGCGCCAGCAGCCCCCTCGGCGGTCCAGCAGCGACTAGCGGGGGAACCCAAGAGACCCAGTACTTC	CASSPLGGPAATSGGTQETQYF
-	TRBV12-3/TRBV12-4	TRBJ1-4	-	TGTGCCAGCAGTTCCGGGACCCTCGGACTGTTTTTT	CASSSGTLGLFF
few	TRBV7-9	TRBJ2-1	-	TGTGCCAGCAGCTTTTATTTGTCGGGCGGGAATGAGCAGTTCTTC	CASSFYLSGGNEQFF
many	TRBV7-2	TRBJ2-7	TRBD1	TGTGCCAGCAGCCGATCCGGGACAGGGGGCTACGAGCAGTACTTC	CASSRSGTGGYEQYF
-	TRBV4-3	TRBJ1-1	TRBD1	TGCGCCAGCAGCCAAGATGGGACAGGTAGAACTGAAGCTTTCTTT	CASSQDGTGRTEAFF
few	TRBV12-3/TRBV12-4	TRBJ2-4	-	TGTGCCAGCAGTTTACGAGGGGGGGAAAACATTCAGTACTTC	CASSLRGGENIQYF
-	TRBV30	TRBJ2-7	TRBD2	TGTGCCTGGAGCCAAAGAGCGGGAGCCGAGCAGTACTTC	CAWSQRAGAEQYF
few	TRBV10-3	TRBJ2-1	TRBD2	TGTGCCATCAGACTTAGCGGGGGGGATAATGAGCAGTTCTTC	CAIRLSGGDNEQFF